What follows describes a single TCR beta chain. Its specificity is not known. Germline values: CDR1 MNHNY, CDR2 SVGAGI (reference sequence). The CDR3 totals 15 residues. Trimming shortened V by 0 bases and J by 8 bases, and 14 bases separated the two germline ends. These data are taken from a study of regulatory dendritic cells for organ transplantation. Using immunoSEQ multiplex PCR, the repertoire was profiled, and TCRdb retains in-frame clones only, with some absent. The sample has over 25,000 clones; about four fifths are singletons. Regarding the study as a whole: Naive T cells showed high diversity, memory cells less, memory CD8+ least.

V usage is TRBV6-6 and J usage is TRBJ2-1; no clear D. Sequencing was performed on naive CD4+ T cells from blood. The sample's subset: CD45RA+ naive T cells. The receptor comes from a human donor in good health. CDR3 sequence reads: CASSYSTPEVHEQFF. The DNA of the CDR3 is TGTGCCAGCAGTTACTCCACCCCAGAGGTCCATGAGCAGTTCTTC.